Below, 17 T cell receptor beta chains from the same sample are listed, as sequenced in a study of T cell changes during pregnancy in multiple sclerosis. This table comes from immunoSEQ multiplex PCR, and its TCRdb copy is limited to in-frame clones, with some not included. This repertoire shows 40,000 to 60,000 clones, approximately 95% found once; its top ten account for under 6%. The input for sequencing was CD8+ T cells from peripheral blood mononuclear cells, taken in the first trimester of pregnancy. These receptors were obtained from a female donor with multiple sclerosis, enrolled in a pregnancy study.

This chain's CDR3 is CAISEGVRGGEQYF. The CDR3 coding sequence is TGTGCCATCAGTGAGGGGGTCAGGGGCGGCGAGCAGTACTTC. The chain combines TRBV10-3 with TRBJ2-7; D may be TRBD1 (6 bases). Trimming shortened V by 2 bases and J by 6 bases, and 14 bases separated the two germline ends. The CDR3 extends over 14 amino acids. The germline V gene encodes CDR1 ENHRY and CDR2 SYGVKD.

This sequence joins TRBV27 and TRBJ1-2, with D possibly being TRBD1 (6 bases). CDR3 length equals 12 residues. The V end was cut by 5 bases, the J end by 8 bases, with 12 bases between. Per germline, CDR1 MNHEY and CDR2 SMNVEV (reference sequence). This CDR3 is CASSTGTIGYTF. The CDR3 coding sequence is TGTGCCAGCAGTACAGGGACGATAGGCTACACCTTC.

V gene TRBV7-9 combines with J gene TRBJ1-4; 8 positions match TRBD1. Losses at the gene ends were 5 bases for V and 5 bases for J; bases not matched to a gene: 4. CDR1 and CDR2 from the germline V gene are SEHNR and FQNEAQ (reference sequence). CDR3 length: 14 amino acids. As DNA, the CDR3 is TGTGCCAGCAGCGGGGGACAGGAGAATGAAAAACTGTTTTTT. Encoded protein: CASSGGQENEKLFF.

The chain couples TRBV2 to TRBJ2-1; the D gene is possibly TRBD2 (6 bases). Germline CDR1 and CDR2: SNHLY and FYNNEI. The CDR3 covers 14 residues. Between the trimmed V and J ends, which lost 10 bases and 2 bases, there was a span of 15 bases. CDR3 bases: TGTGCCACCTTTGCCGGGACTCCCTACAATGAGCAGTTCTTC. The encoded protein is CATFAGTPYNEQFF.

The V gene is TRBV19, the J gene TRBJ2-2; 9 bases fit TRBD1. The germline gives CDR1 LNHDA, CDR2 SQIVND (reference sequence). This CDR3 region has 15 residues. V gave up 5 bases and J gave up 6 bases; unmatched junction bases: 7. The CDR3 here is CASSSTGGSAGELFF. The CDR3 DNA sequence: TGTGCCAGTAGTTCCACAGGGGGCTCAGCCGGGGAGCTGTTTTTT.

The chain uses TRBV2 and TRBJ2-7, with D possibly matching TRBD1 (5 bases). Looked up from germline, CDR1 is SNHLY and CDR2 is FYNNEI. V dropped 1 base and J dropped 2 bases, with 12 bases sitting between them. The CDR3 consists of 15 residues. The CDR3 DNA follows: TGTGCCAGCAGTGAAGTAAGGGGTTGGCCCTACGAGCAGTACTTC. The encoded protein is CASSEVRGWPYEQYF.

This clone was seen only a few times. The rearrangement uses TRBV5-1 and TRBJ1-5; D not resolved. This CDR3 spans 12 amino acids. The germline CDR1 and CDR2 sequences are SGHRS and YFSETQ. The V end was cut by 0 bases, the J end by 11 bases, with 9 bases between. The CDR3 DNA is TGCGCCAGCAGCTTGGTAGTACCGTCCCAGCATTTT. As protein: CASSLVVPSQHF.

The V gene is TRBV9, the J gene TRBJ2-1, with D tentatively TRBD2 (6 bases). CDR1 SGDLS and CDR2 YYNGEE come from the germline V gene. CDR3 length: 16 amino acids. The V gene lost 4 bases and the J gene lost 4 bases, with 18 bases spanning the gap. For the CDR3, the DNA is TGTGCCAGCAGCTCGGAGGTAGCGGCGACTTACAATGAGCAGTTCTTC. The encoded protein is CASSSEVAATYNEQFF.

The chain has TRBV2 and TRBJ1-2; D is ambiguous. Germline V CDR1 and CDR2: SNHLY, FYNNEI. CDR3 length equals 11 residues. V was clipped by 6 bases and J by 7 bases, with 9 bases between them. CDR3: CASRGRIGYTF. The DNA of the CDR3 is TGTGCCAGCAGGGGGAGAATTGGCTACACCTTC. Looking up the rest from reference TRBV2 and TRBJ1-2 gives the full variable domain: EPEVTQTPSHQVTQMGQEVILRCVPISNHLYFYWYRQILGQKVEFLVSFYNNEISEKSEIFDDQFSVERPDGSNFTLKIRSTKLEDSAMYFCASRGRIGYTFGSGTRLTVV.

The chain uses TRBV7-6 and TRBJ2-7, with a tentative D call TRBD2 (5 bases). Germline CDR1 reads SGHVS; CDR2 reads FNYEAQ. V was pared by 3 bases and J by 5 bases, with 11 bases between. CDR3 size: 13 residues. The CDR3 loop is CASSFEGGDEQYF. The CDR3 nucleotides read TGTGCCAGCAGCTTTGAGGGTGGGGACGAGCAGTACTTC.

The chain is built from TRBV19 and TRBJ2-1; maybe TRBD1 (6 bases). The germline V gene encodes CDR1 LNHDA and CDR2 SQIVND (reference sequence). V lost 8 bases to trimming and J lost 7 bases, with 15 bases between them. The CDR3 is 13 residues long. The CDR3 sequence: CASSGWQGNEQFF. The DNA for the CDR3 is TGTGCCAGTTCGGGATGGCAGGGGAATGAGCAGTTCTTC.

The chain links TRBV11-2 to TRBJ2-7; 7 bases fit TRBD1. Germline V gene sequence: CDR1 SGHAT, CDR2 FQNNGV. The CDR3 has 14 residues. V dropped 8 bases and J dropped 0; count of bases not matched to a gene: 7. The CDR3 loop is CASRDSSFSYEQYF. CDR3 bases: TGTGCCAGCCGGGACAGCAGTTTCTCCTACGAGCAGTACTTC.

The chain uses TRBV2 and TRBJ2-3, with 7 bases fitting TRBD2. Trimming took 10 bases from V and 2 from J; bases not matched to a gene: 6. Germline CDR1 and CDR2: SNHLY and FYNNEI. This CDR3 is built from 13 residues. CDR3 loop: CATSGLVTDTQYF. As DNA, the CDR3 is TGTGCCACCTCCGGACTAGTCACAGATACGCAGTATTTT.

The chain employs TRBV27 and TRBJ2-2, with 9 bases aligning to TRBD2. J gave up 2 bases and V 3 bases, and 1 base lay outside the gene matches. Germline lookup yields CDR1 MNHEY and CDR2 SMNVEV (reference sequence). This CDR3 spans 15 amino acids. CDR3 in DNA: TGTGCCAGCAGTTTTAGCGGGAGTAACACCGGGGAGCTGTTTTTT. Translated, it gives CASSFSGSNTGELFF.

The genes are TRBV10-2 and TRBJ2-5; D gene unclear. Deletions cut 7 bases from V and 2 bases from J, with 8 bases between. There are 12 residues in the CDR3. Germline V gene sequence: CDR1 WSHSY, CDR2 SAAADI. The chain's CDR3 is CASMSGQETQYF. The CDR3 DNA follows: TGCGCCAGCATGTCCGGGCAAGAGACCCAGTACTTC.

This sequence joins TRBV27 and TRBJ1-1; 8 bases match TRBD1. J lost 0 bases, V lost 7 bases, and 4 bases had no gene match. The V gene's germline CDR1 is MNHEY and CDR2 SMNVEV (reference sequence). The CDR3 totals 14 residues. In DNA form, the CDR3 reads TGTGCCAGCACCCCAGGGGGCTTGAACACTGAAGCTTTCTTT. It specifies CASTPGGLNTEAFF.

The genes are TRBV7-6 and TRBJ2-5, with 7 nucleotides matching TRBD2. This CDR3 is 13 amino acids long. Trimming removed 5 bases from V and 4 bases from J; junction bases left unmatched: 4. Germline lookup yields CDR1 SGHVS and CDR2 FNYEAQ. The CDR3 loop is CASSRGGGETQYF. The CDR3 DNA reads as TGTGCCAGCAGCCGGGGCGGGGGAGAGACCCAGTACTTC.